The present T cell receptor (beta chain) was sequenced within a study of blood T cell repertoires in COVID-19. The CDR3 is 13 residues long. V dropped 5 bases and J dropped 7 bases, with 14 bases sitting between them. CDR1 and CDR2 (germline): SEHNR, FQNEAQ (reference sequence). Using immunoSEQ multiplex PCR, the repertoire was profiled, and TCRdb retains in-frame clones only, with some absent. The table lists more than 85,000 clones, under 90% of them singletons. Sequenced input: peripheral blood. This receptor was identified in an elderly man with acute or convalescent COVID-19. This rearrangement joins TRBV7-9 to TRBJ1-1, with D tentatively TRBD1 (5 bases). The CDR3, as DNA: TGTGCCAGCAGCATCGGACGGGGGTTTGAAGCTTTCTTT. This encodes CASSIGRGFEAFF.